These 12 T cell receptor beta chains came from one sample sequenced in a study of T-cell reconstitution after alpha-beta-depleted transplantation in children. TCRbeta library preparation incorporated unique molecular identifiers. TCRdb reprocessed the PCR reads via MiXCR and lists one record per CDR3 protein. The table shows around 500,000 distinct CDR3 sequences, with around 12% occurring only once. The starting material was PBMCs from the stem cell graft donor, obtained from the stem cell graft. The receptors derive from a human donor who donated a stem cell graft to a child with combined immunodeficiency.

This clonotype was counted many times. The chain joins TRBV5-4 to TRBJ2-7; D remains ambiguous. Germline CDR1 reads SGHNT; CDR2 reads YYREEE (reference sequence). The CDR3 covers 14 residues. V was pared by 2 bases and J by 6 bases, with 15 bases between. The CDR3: CASSFPQIVFEQYF. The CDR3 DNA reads TGTGCCAGCAGCTTTCCCCAAATTGTATTCGAGCAGTACTTC.

DNA of the CDR3: TGTGCCAGCAGCCATGGACAGTCCTACGAGCAGTACTTC. Protein: CASSHGQSYEQYF. The chain employs TRBV5-6 and TRBJ2-7; TRBD1 is a possible D gene (6 bases). Germline V CDR1 and CDR2: SGHDT, YYEEEE. The CDR3 totals 13 residues. V lost 4 bases to trimming and J lost 1 base, with 9 bases between them.

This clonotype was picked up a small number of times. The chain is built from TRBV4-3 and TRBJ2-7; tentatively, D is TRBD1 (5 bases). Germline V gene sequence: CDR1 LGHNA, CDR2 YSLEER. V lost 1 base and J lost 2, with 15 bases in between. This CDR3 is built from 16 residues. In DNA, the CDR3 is TGCGCCAGCAGCCAAGGTCTGTTGACAGACGCCTACGAGCAGTACTTC. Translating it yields CASSQGLLTDAYEQYF.

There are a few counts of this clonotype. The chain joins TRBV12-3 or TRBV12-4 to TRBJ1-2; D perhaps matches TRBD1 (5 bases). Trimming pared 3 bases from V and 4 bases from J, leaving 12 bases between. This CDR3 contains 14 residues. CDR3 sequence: CASSLWAGPYGYTF. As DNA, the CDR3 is TGTGCCAGCAGTTTGTGGGCAGGGCCCTATGGCTACACCTTC.

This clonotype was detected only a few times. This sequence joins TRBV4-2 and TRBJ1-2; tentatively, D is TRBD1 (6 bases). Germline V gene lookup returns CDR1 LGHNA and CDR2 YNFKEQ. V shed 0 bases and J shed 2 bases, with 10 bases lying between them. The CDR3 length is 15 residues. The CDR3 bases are TGTGCCAGCAGCCAAGAAGCGGGGGCGAACTATGGCTACACCTTC. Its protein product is CASSQEAGANYGYTF.

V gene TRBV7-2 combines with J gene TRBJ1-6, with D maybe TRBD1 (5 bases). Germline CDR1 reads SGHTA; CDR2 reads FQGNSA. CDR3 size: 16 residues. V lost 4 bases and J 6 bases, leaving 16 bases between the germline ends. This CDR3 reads CASSSRRGLTNSPLHF. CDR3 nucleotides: TGTGCCAGCAGCTCTAGGAGGGGACTGACTAATTCACCCCTCCACTTT.

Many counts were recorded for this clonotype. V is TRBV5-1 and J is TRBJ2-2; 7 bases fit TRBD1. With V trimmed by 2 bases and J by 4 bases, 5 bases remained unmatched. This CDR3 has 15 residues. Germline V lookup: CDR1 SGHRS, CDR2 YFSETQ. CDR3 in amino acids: CASSFRGQTTGELFF. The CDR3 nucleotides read TGCGCCAGCAGCTTTCGGGGACAGACCACCGGGGAGCTGTTTTTT.

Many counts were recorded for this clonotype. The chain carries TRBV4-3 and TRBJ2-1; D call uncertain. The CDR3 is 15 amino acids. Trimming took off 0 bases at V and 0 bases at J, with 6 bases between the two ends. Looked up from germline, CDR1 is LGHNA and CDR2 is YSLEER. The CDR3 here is CASSQDTASYNEQFF. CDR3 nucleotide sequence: TGCGCCAGCAGCCAAGATACGGCCTCCTACAATGAGCAGTTCTTC.

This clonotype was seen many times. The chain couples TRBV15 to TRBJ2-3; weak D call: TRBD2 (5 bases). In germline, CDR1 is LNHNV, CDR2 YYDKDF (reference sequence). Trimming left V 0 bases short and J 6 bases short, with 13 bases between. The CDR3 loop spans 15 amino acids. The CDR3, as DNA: TGTGCCACCAGCAGAGAATTTACACGAGGGGATACGCAGTATTTT. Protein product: CATSREFTRGDTQYF.

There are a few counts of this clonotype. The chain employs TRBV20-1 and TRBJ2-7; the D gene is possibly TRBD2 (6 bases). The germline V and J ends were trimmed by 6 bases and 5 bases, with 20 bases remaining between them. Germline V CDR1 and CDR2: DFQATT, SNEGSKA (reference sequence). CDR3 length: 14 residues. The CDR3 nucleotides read TGCAGTGCCCCCGGAGGGCGGGTAAGCGACGAGCAGTACTTC. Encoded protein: CSAPGGRVSDEQYF.

The DNA of the CDR3 is TGTGCCAGCAGCCAGCGGCAGGCGATTAACTATGGCTACACCTTC. It yields the protein CASSQRQAINYGYTF. The chain combines TRBV3-1 with TRBJ1-2, with unresolved D. The CDR3 spans 15 residues. The V gene lost 3 bases and the J gene lost 1 base, with 12 bases spanning the gap. Germline CDR1 reads LGHDT; CDR2 reads YNNKEL (reference sequence). Filled out from reference TRBV3-1 and TRBJ1-2, the complete variable domain reads DTAVSQTPKYLVTQMGNDKSIKCEQNLGHDTMYWYKQDSKKFLKIMFSYNNKELIINETVPNRFSPKSPDKAHLNLHINSLELGDSAVYFCASSQRQAINYGYTFGSGTRLTVV.

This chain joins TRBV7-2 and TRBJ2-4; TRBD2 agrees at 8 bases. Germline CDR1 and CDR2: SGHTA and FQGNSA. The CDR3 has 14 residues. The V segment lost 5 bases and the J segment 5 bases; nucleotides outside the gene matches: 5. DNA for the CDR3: TGTGCCAGCAGCAGAGCGGGGGCCCAAAACATTCAGTACTTC. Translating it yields CASSRAGAQNIQYF. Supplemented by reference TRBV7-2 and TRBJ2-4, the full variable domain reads GAGVSQSPSNKVTEKGKDVELRCDPISGHTALYWYRQSLGQGLEFLIYFQGNSAPDKSGLPSDRFSAERTGGSVSTLTIQRTQQEDSAVYLCASSRAGAQNIQYFGAGTRLSVL.